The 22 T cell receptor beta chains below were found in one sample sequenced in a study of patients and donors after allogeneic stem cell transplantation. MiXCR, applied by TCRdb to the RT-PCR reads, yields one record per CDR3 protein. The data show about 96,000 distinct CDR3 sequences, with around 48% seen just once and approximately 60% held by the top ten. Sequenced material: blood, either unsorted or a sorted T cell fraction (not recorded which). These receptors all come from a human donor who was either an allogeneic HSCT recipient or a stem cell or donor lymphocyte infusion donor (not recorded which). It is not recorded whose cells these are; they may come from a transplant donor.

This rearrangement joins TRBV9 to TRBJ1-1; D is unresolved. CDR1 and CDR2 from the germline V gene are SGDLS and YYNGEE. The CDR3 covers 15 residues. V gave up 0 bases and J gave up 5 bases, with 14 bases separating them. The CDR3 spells CASSVDVFKGTEAFF. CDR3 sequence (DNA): TGTGCCAGCAGCGTAGATGTGTTTAAGGGAACTGAAGCTTTCTTT.

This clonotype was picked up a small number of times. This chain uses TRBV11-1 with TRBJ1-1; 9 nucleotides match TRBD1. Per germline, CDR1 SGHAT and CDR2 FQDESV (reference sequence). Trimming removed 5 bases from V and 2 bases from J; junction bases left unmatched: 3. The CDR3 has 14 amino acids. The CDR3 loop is CASSRTGENTEAFF. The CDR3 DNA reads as TGTGCCAGCAGCCGGACAGGGGAAAACACTGAAGCTTTCTTT.

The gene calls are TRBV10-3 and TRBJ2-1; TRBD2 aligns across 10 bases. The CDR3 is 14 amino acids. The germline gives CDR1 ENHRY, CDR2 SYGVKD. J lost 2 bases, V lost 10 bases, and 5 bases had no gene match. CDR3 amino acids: CATLLAGTYNEQFF. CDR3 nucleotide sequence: TGTGCCACCCTACTAGCGGGAACCTACAATGAGCAGTTCTTC.

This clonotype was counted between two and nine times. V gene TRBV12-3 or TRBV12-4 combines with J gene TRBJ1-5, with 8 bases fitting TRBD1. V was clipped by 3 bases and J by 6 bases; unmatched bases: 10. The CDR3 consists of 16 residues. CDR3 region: CASSLGDRGGGQPQHF. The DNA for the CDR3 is TGTGCCAGCAGTTTGGGAGACAGGGGTGGTGGTCAGCCCCAGCATTTT.

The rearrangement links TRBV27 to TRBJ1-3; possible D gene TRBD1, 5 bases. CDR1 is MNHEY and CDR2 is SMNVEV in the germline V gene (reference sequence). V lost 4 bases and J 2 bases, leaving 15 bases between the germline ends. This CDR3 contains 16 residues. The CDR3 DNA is TGTGCCAGCAGTTGGGCGGGACCTGACACTGGAAACACCATATATTTT. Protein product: CASSWAGPDTGNTIYF.

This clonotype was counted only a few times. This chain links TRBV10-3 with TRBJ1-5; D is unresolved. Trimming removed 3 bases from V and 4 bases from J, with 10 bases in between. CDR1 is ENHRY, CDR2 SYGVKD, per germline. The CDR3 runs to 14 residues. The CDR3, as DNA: TGTGCCATCAGTGAAGAACAGTTGAATCAGCCCCAGCATTTT. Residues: CAISEEQLNQPQHF.

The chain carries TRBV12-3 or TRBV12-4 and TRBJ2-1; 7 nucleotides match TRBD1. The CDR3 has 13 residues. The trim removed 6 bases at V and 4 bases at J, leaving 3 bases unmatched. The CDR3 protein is CASRQGVYNEQFF. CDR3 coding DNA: TGTGCCAGCAGGCAGGGGGTGTACAATGAGCAGTTCTTC.

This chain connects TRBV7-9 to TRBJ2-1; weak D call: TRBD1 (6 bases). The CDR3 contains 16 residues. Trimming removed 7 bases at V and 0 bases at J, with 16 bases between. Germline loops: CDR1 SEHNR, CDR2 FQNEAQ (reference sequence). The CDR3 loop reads CASTTTGKSSYNEQFF. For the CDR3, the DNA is TGTGCCAGCACCACAACAGGGAAAAGCTCCTACAATGAGCAGTTCTTC.

CDR3 bases: TGCGCCAGCAGCCACGGGAAGGGACCAAACTCGAATGAAAAACTGTTTTTT. This translates into CASSHGKGPNSNEKLFF. This chain joins TRBV4-1 and TRBJ1-4, with a tentative D call TRBD1 (5 bases). V was cut by 3 bases and J by 5 bases, with 19 bases left in between. Germline assignment: CDR1 MGHRA and CDR2 YSYEKL. This CDR3 comprises 17 residues.

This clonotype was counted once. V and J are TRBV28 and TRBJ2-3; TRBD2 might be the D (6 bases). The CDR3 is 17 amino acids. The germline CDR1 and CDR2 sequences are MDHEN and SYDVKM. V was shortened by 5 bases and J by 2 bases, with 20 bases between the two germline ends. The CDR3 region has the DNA TGTGCCAGCAGTCCCTCTTCGATCGGGAGAACCACAGATACGCAGTATTTT. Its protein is CASSPSSIGRTTDTQYF.

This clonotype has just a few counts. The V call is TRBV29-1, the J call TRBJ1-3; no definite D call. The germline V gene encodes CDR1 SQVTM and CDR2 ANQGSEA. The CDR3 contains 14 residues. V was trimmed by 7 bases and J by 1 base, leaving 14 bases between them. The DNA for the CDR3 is TGCAGCGCCAAGTTCCGCTTTTCTGGAAACACCATATATTTT. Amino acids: CSAKFRFSGNTIYF.

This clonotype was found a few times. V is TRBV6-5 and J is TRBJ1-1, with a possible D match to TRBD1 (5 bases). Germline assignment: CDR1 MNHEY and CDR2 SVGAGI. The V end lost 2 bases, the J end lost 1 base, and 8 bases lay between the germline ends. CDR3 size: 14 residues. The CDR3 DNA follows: TGTGCCAGCAGTTACAGGGACGGGAACACTGAAGCTTTCTTT. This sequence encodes CASSYRDGNTEAFF.

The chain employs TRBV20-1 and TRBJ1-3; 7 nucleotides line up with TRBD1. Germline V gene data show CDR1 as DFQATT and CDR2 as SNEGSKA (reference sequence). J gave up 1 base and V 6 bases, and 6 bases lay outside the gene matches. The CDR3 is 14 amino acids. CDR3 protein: CSAATGASGNTIYF. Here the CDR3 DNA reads TGCAGTGCCGCTACAGGGGCGTCTGGAAACACCATATATTTT.

The CDR3 sequence: CSATATGELFF. CDR3 sequence (DNA): TGCAGCGCGACAGCTACCGGGGAGCTGTTTTTT. The chain carries TRBV29-1 and TRBJ2-2; tentative D call: TRBD1 (5 bases). In germline, CDR1 is SQVTM, CDR2 ANQGSEA. The CDR3 runs to 11 residues. Trimming took 7 bases from V and 5 from J, leaving 8 bases between them.

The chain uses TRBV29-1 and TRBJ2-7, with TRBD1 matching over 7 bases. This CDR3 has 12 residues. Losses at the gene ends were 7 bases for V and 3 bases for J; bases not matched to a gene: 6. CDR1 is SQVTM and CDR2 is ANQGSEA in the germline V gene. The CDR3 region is CSARQGSYEQYF. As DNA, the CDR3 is TGCAGCGCCAGACAGGGAAGCTACGAGCAGTACTTC.

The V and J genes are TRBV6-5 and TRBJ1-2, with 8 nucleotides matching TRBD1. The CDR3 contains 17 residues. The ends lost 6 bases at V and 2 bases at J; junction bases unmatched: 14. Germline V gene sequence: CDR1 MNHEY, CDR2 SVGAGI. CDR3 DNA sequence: TGTGCCAGCAGCTCCTGGATTTCCGGGACAGGAAACTATGGCTACACCTTC. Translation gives CASSSWISGTGNYGYTF.

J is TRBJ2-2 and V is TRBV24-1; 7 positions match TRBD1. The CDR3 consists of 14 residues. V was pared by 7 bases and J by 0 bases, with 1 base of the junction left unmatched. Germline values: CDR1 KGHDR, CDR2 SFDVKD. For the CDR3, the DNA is TGTGCCACCAGCGGGACAGCGAACACCGGGGAGCTGTTTTTT. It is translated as CATSGTANTGELFF.

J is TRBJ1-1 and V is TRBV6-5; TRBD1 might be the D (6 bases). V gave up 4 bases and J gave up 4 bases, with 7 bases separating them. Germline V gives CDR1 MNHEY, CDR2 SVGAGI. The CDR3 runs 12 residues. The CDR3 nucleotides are TGTGCCAGCAGTTTCAGGGGCACTGAAGCTTTCTTT. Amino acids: CASSFRGTEAFF.

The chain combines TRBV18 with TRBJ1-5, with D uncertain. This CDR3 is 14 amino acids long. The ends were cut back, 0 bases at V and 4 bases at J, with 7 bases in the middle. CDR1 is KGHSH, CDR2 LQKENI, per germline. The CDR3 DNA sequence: TGTGCCAGCTCACCACCGTCTGGAAATCAGCCCCAGCATTTT. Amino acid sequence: CASSPPSGNQPQHF.

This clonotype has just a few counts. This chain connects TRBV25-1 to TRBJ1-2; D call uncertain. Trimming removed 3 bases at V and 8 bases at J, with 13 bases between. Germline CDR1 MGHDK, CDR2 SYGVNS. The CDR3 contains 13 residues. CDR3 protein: CASSDQSRQGYTF. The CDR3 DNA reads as TGTGCCAGCAGTGACCAGAGTCGGCAGGGCTACACCTTC.

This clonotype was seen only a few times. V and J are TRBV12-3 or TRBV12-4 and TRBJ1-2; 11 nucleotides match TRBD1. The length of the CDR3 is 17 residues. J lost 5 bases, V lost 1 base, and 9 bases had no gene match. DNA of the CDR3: TGTGCCAGCAGTTTAGAACCCCGGACAGGGGGCAGTTATGGCTACACCTTC. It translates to CASSLEPRTGGSYGYTF.

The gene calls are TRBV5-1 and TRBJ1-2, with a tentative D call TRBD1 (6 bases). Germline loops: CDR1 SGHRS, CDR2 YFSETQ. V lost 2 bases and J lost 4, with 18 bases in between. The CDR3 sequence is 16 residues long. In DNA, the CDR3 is TGCGCCAGCAGCTTTGGGGCCGGGGGCGCCGGCTATGGCTACACCTTC. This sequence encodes CASSFGAGGAGYGYTF.